The rows below give T cell receptor beta chains drawn from one sample of a study of blood T cells in healthy people across ages. TCRdb re-called the 5' RACE reads through MiXCR, storing one row per CDR3 protein. The table shows around 1,800,000 distinct CDR3 sequences, with 35% to 50% occurring only once. Sequencing was carried out using blood. These receptors came from a human donor in good health. The CDR3 runs from the conserved cysteine through the conserved F or W. D genes are given only for firm matches. Some rows have no size entry. The others give once, few or many, or a class for an expanded clone.

v_gene	abundance	d_gene	j_gene	CDR3nt	CDR3aa
TRBV3-1	-	TRBD1	TRBJ1-5	TGTGCCAGCGGCCAACGACAGGGGTATCAGCCCCAGCATTTT	CASGQRQGYQPQHF
TRBV7-2	-	TRBD1	TRBJ1-6	TGTGCCAGCAGCCTCTTAGGACAGGCTCCCCTCCACTTT	CASSLLGQAPLHF
TRBV6-5	-	-	TRBJ1-5	TGTGCCAGCAGCCTACAGGAGAATCAGCCCCAGCATTTT	CASSLQENQPQHF
TRBV20-1	-	-	TRBJ2-7	TGCAGTGCTAGAGATGCGAGGAGGTACGAGCAGTACTTC	CSARDARRYEQYF
TRBV3-1	-	-	TRBJ2-1	TGTGCCAGCAGCCGGGGGGACACCCACTGGGATGAGCAGTTCTTC	CASSRGDTHWDEQFF
TRBV10-3	few	-	TRBJ1-1	TGTGCCATCACGGTTCGGGGGCTTGGCACTGAAGCTTTCTTT	CAITVRGLGTEAFF
TRBV20-1	few	TRBD1	TRBJ2-3	TGCAGTGCTCAACTACCCGGGACAGGGGATACAGATACGCAGTATTTT	CSAQLPGTGDTDTQYF
TRBV4-2	-	-	TRBJ1-3	TGTGCCAGCAGCCAAGAGATACGCTCTGGAAACACCATATATTTT	CASSQEIRSGNTIYF
TRBV7-2	-	-	TRBJ1-3	TGTGCCAGCAGCTTACTCGGCATGGGGGCCGGAAACACCATATATTTT	CASSLLGMGAGNTIYF
TRBV2	-	TRBD1	TRBJ1-2	TGTGCCAGCGGATGGGACAGTTATGGCTACACCTTC	CASGWDSYGYTF
TRBV27	many	-	TRBJ2-7	TGTGCCAGCAGTTTAACCCAATCCTACGAGCAGTACTTC	CASSLTQSYEQYF
TRBV7-3	few	-	TRBJ2-1	TGTGCCAGCAGTCGGCTAGAACGGAATGAGCAGTTCTTC	CASSRLERNEQFF
TRBV5-1	once	-	TRBJ1-1	TGCGCCAGCAGCACTGCAGAGGGGGAGTCTTTCTTT	CASSTAEGESFF
TRBV4-2	-	TRBD2	TRBJ2-3	TGTGCCAGCAGCCAAGAGACTAGCGCAGATACGCAGTATTTT	CASSQETSADTQYF
TRBV20-1	-	TRBD1	TRBJ2-7	TGCAGTGCTAGACGACAAGGGGGCCCCTACGAGCAGTACTTC	CSARRQGGPYEQYF
TRBV11-2	-	-	TRBJ2-1	TGTGCCAGCAGCTCCTGGGAAGAGAGCTCCTACAATGAGCAGTTCTTC	CASSSWEESSYNEQFF
TRBV4-3	-	-	TRBJ2-7	TGCGCCAGCAGCCCCTCCAGGGTACCCTACGAGCAGTACTTC	CASSPSRVPYEQYF
TRBV4-3	-	-	TRBJ2-5	TGCGCCGGCAGCCAAGATAGGGGCAACTACACGGGGACCCAGTACTTC	CAGSQDRGNYTGTQYF
TRBV29-1	-	TRBD1	TRBJ1-2	TGCAGCACCGGACAGGGGCCTAACTATGGCTACACCTTC	CSTGQGPNYGYTF
TRBV3-1	-	-	TRBJ2-5	TGTGCCAGCAGCCAATGGCAGGGGGGAATCCAAGAGACCCAGTACTTC	CASSQWQGGIQETQYF
TRBV7-8	few	-	TRBJ1-1	TGTGCCAGCAGCCTAACCCGACAGGCCAACACTGAAGCTTTCTTT	CASSLTRQANTEAFF
TRBV12-3/TRBV12-4	few	TRBD1	TRBJ1-6	TGTGCCAGCAGTGACGGACAGGGAAAAAGTTATTCACCCCTCCACTTT	CASSDGQGKSYSPLHF
TRBV7-2	once	-	TRBJ1-2	TGTGCCAGCAGCCTAGGCCAGGGAACCGGATTTTATGGCTACACCTTC	CASSLGQGTGFYGYTF
TRBV7-9	-	-	TRBJ2-3	TGTGCCAGCAGCTTAACCCCCAGCGCGGATACGCAGTATTTT	CASSLTPSADTQYF
TRBV7-2	few	TRBD2	TRBJ2-1	TGTGCCAGCAGCTTAGCGGGAGGGTTTGGGTCCTACAATGAGCAGTTCTTC	CASSLAGGFGSYNEQFF
TRBV2	-	TRBD2	TRBJ2-3	TGTGCCAGCAGGGAGAGACTAGCGGGCACAGATACGCAGTATTTT	CASRERLAGTDTQYF
TRBV6-5	once	TRBD1	TRBJ1-2	TGTGTCAGCAGGACACCAGGACAGGGGGCTAACGGCTACACCTTC	CVSRTPGQGANGYTF
TRBV3-1	-	-	TRBJ1-2	TGTGCCAGCAGCCCAGTCCCAAACGGCTATGGCTACACCTTC	CASSPVPNGYGYTF
TRBV20-1	-	-	TRBJ2-7	TGCAGTGCTAGCACCGGGGGAGTCTACGAGCAGTACTTC	CSASTGGVYEQYF